Sequencing of this TCR beta chain was carried out in a study of cytomegalovirus exposure and HLA in healthy donors. Concerning this clone: Its antigen is undetermined.

The CDR3 has 16 residues. Germline assignment: CDR1 SGHVS and CDR2 FQNEAQ. V was clipped by 1 base and J by 4 bases; unmatched bases: 9. General study findings and limits: One variant, a missense change in DCLRE1C, was linked in a later analysis to TCR beta V- and J-gene trimming. Among the CMV-associated chains, three were confirmed in vitro as specific for CMV antigens.

The PCR ran on 60 Vbeta and 13 Jbeta primers. The data were produced by immunoSEQ multiplex PCR, yet TCRdb's version contains in-frame clones alone and is incomplete. The sample includes 120,000 to 150,000 clones, roughly three quarters of them seen just once. This sequence joins TRBV7-8 and TRBJ2-5, with 7 bases lining up with TRBD2. The TCR was taken from a woman younger than 45 in good health and CMV-seronegative. The specimen was PBMCs. CDR3 loop: CASSLGFGGFVETQYF. The CDR3 DNA follows: TGTGCCAGCAGCTTAGGATTCGGGGGGTTCGTAGAGACCCAGTACTTC.